A selection of T cell receptor beta chains follows, all from one sample in a study of vaccination effects on CD4 cells after COVID-19. TCRdb's copy holds only in-frame clones and misses some; the assay was immunoSEQ multiplex PCR. The sample has about 8,100 clones; approximately 72% are singletons. What these receptors recognize is not known. The material sequenced was CD4+ T cells from PBMCs cultured with HCoV-229E spike peptides, taken before COVID-19 vaccination. The receptors stem from a human donor who received a COVID-19 vaccine. Each CDR3 is given with its conserved first and last residue. Fields, in order: V gene, D gene, clone size, J gene, CDR3 DNA, CDR3 protein. A D gene is named only where the DNA matches it firmly. Part of the rows lack a size; the others show once, few, many or a class for expanded clones.

V: TRBV3-1/TRBV3-2
D: -
size: -
J: TRBJ1-3
DNA: TGTGCCAGCAGCCAAGTTCCGGGTCGCTCTGGAAACACCATATATTTT
CDR3: CASSQVPGRSGNTIYF

V: TRBV5-1
D: -
size: -
J: TRBJ2-7
DNA: TGCGCCAGCAGCCCCTCTAGCCGCTCCTACGAGCAGTACTTC
CDR3: CASSPSSRSYEQYF

V: TRBV6-5
D: TRBD1
size: -
J: TRBJ1-3
DNA: TGTGCCAGCAGCCGACAGGGATCCTCTGGAAACACCATATATTTT
CDR3: CASSRQGSSGNTIYF

V: TRBV11-3
D: -
size: -
J: TRBJ2-2
DNA: TGTGCCAGCAGCTTGCGGGACCCCGGGGAGCTGTTTTTT
CDR3: CASSLRDPGELFF

V: TRBV29-1
D: -
size: -
J: TRBJ1-1
DNA: TGCAGCGCACGGACAGACACTAACACTGAAGCTTTCTTT
CDR3: CSARTDTNTEAFF

V: TRBV19
D: -
size: -
J: TRBJ2-1
DNA: TGTGCCAGTAGTATGGGGCAGGGAGTTCGTGAGCAGTTCTTC
CDR3: CASSMGQGVREQFF

V: TRBV7-9
D: TRBD2
size: few
J: TRBJ2-7
DNA: TGTGCCAGCAGCTTAGGGCGGGGGTATAGCTCCTACGAGCAGTACTTC
CDR3: CASSLGRGYSSYEQYF

V: TRBV11-2
D: -
size: -
J: TRBJ1-1
DNA: TGTGCCAGCAGCTTAGATTTAAGTATGGGTTCGGCTTTCTTT
CDR3: CASSLDLSMGSAFF

V: TRBV7-2
D: TRBD1
size: large
J: TRBJ1-2
DNA: TGTGCCAGCAGCTTTTACCTTGGACAGGATGGCTACACCTTC
CDR3: CASSFYLGQDGYTF

V: TRBV6-1
D: -
size: -
J: TRBJ1-2
DNA: TGTGCCAGCAGTGAAGGGGGGGACGGCTACACCTTC
CDR3: CASSEGGDGYTF

V: TRBV30
D: -
size: -
J: TRBJ2-5
DNA: TGTGCCTGGAGTTCCCTAAGCGCCCTGCAGACCCAGTACTTC
CDR3: CAWSSLSALQTQYF

V: TRBV5-4
D: -
size: -
J: TRBJ2-3
DNA: TGTGCCAGCAGCCCGACCGCCAGCACAGATACGCAGTATTTT
CDR3: CASSPTASTDTQYF

V: TRBV18
D: -
size: -
J: TRBJ1-3
DNA: TGTGCCAGCTCACCGAACACAGGAGACTCTGGAAACACCATATATTTT
CDR3: CASSPNTGDSGNTIYF

V: TRBV29-1
D: -
size: -
J: TRBJ1-2
DNA: TGCAGCGTTCCCTTACTTGACAGGAGGAGCTACACCTTC
CDR3: CSVPLLDRRSYTF

V: TRBV5-1
D: TRBD1
size: -
J: TRBJ1-1
DNA: TGCGCCAGCAGCTCCCTATACAGGGGAATAGGGAACACTGAAGCTTTCTTT
CDR3: CASSSLYRGIGNTEAFF

V: TRBV4-1
D: TRBD1
size: -
J: TRBJ1-2
DNA: TGCGCCAGCAGCCAGCCGGGACAGGGGGCCGCTGGCGGCTACACCTTC
CDR3: CASSQPGQGAAGGYTF

V: TRBV6-6
D: -
size: -
J: TRBJ1-2
DNA: TGTGCCAGCAGTCCACGGAAGGCTGGGCTGAAAATCAAACTTTATGGCTACACCTTC
CDR3: CASSPRKAGLKIKLYGYTF

V: TRBV19
D: -
size: -
J: TRBJ2-4
DNA: TGTGCCAGTAGTATAGATTTCGGGAGAGGCAAAAACATTCAGTACTTC
CDR3: CASSIDFGRGKNIQYF

V: TRBV3-1/TRBV3-2
D: -
size: few
J: TRBJ2-7
DNA: TGTGCCAGCAGCCAAGACCCGAGGCCAGGCTACGAGCAGTACTTC
CDR3: CASSQDPRPGYEQYF

V: TRBV4-2
D: -
size: -
J: TRBJ2-5
DNA: TGTGCCAGCAGCCAAGAAAGGGTTCAGGAGACCCAGTACTTC
CDR3: CASSQERVQETQYF

V: TRBV10-3
D: -
size: medium-sized
J: TRBJ2-1
DNA: TGTGCCATCAGTGAGTCTGGTGGGCGTCACAATGAGCAGTTCTTC
CDR3: CAISESGGRHNEQFF

V: TRBV6-6
D: -
size: -
J: TRBJ1-3
DNA: TGTGCCAGCAGTTACGAATGGAGCTCTGGAAACACCATATATTTT
CDR3: CASSYEWSSGNTIYF

V: TRBV18
D: TRBD2
size: -
J: TRBJ2-1
DNA: TGTGCCAGCTCACCAGATAGCGGGGCAAGGTTCTTC
CDR3: CASSPDSGARFF

V: TRBV7-2
D: -
size: -
J: TRBJ2-1
DNA: TGTGCCAGCAGCTTATCCCGACTCGTCCGCTACAATGAGCAGTTCTTC
CDR3: CASSLSRLVRYNEQFF

V: TRBV6-5
D: -
size: -
J: TRBJ2-5
DNA: TGTGCCAGCACCCCGAGCGGGTTGTACCAAGAGACCCAGTACTTC
CDR3: CASTPSGLYQETQYF

V: TRBV6-5
D: TRBD1
size: -
J: TRBJ1-5
DNA: TGTGCCAGCGCGGGACAGCAGAATCAGCCCCAGCATTTT
CDR3: CASAGQQNQPQHF

V: TRBV7-8
D: -
size: -
J: TRBJ2-3
DNA: TGTGCCAGCAGCTCCCGGAGACCGGGCCCTCAGAGGGGCGATACGCAGTATTTT
CDR3: CASSSRRPGPQRGDTQYF

V: TRBV19
D: -
size: -
J: TRBJ1-5
DNA: TGTGCCAGTAATCAGGCGACCAATCAGCCCCAGCATTTT
CDR3: CASNQATNQPQHF

V: TRBV4-1
D: -
size: -
J: TRBJ2-7
DNA: TGCGCCAGCAGCCTAAACCGTCGGACGGATGCTACCTACGAGCAGTACTTC
CDR3: CASSLNRRTDATYEQYF

V: TRBV5-1
D: -
size: -
J: TRBJ2-6
DNA: TGCGCCAGCAGCTTCTCGGGGGGCCCTGGGGCCAACGTCCTGACTTTC
CDR3: CASSFSGGPGANVLTF

V: TRBV6-5
D: -
size: once
J: TRBJ1-1
DNA: TGTGCCAGCAGTTATTGGACAGATATCAACACTGAAGCTTTCTTT
CDR3: CASSYWTDINTEAFF

V: TRBV9
D: -
size: -
J: TRBJ1-1
DNA: TGTGCCAGCAGCCAAATTGGCGCGAGCACTGAAGCTTTCTTT
CDR3: CASSQIGASTEAFF

V: TRBV27
D: TRBD1
size: large
J: TRBJ1-2
DNA: TGTGCCAGCAGTCACTCACGGACAGGGGCCTTCTATGGCTACACCTTC
CDR3: CASSHSRTGAFYGYTF

V: TRBV4-1
D: TRBD1
size: -
J: TRBJ2-7
DNA: TGCGCCAGCAGCCAAGGGGCGGTCCCACAGGGGGGCATCTACGAGCAGTACTTC
CDR3: CASSQGAVPQGGIYEQYF

V: TRBV5-4
D: -
size: -
J: TRBJ2-1
DNA: TGTGCCAGCAGCTCCTGGGCAGCGCGGGGCCCTATGGGGGGTGAGCAGTTCTTC
CDR3: CASSSWAARGPMGGEQFF

V: TRBV19
D: TRBD1
size: -
J: TRBJ2-7
DNA: TGTGCCAGTAGTTATCAGGGACAGGGGACCTACGAGCAGTACTTC
CDR3: CASSYQGQGTYEQYF

V: TRBV6-5
D: -
size: few
J: TRBJ1-1
DNA: TGTGCCAGCAGTACACAAGCGAAGGGTTGGACTGAAGCTTTCTTT
CDR3: CASSTQAKGWTEAFF

V: TRBV6-4
D: -
size: few
J: TRBJ2-2
DNA: TGTGCCAGCAGTGACTCAATCGCCGGGGAGCTGTTTTTT
CDR3: CASSDSIAGELFF

V: TRBV10-1
D: TRBD2
size: -
J: TRBJ2-5
DNA: TGCGCCAGCAGTGAGTCGCCAGCGGGAACCTCACAAGAGACCCAGTACTTC
CDR3: CASSESPAGTSQETQYF

V: TRBV20-1
D: -
size: once
J: TRBJ1-2
DNA: TGCAGTGTGTTAGTGGGAAATGGCTACACCTTC
CDR3: CSVLVGNGYTF

V: TRBV27
D: -
size: -
J: TRBJ2-7
DNA: TGTGCCAGCAGTCCCCGGACAAGGGGGATCCGCGAGCAGTACTTC
CDR3: CASSPRTRGIREQYF

V: TRBV21-1
D: -
size: -
J: TRBJ1-6
DNA: TGTGCCAGCAGCGACGGGGACAGGGGGGGTTCACCCCTCCACTTT
CDR3: CASSDGDRGGSPLHF

V: TRBV5-4
D: -
size: -
J: TRBJ1-6
DNA: TGTGCCAGCAGCTTGTCTTCTGGGAGCAGCTCCTATAATTCACCCCTCCACTTT
CDR3: CASSLSSGSSSYNSPLHF

V: TRBV15
D: TRBD1
size: -
J: TRBJ1-4
DNA: TGTGCCACCAGCGGACAAGGACAGGGGAATGAAAAACTGTTTTTT
CDR3: CATSGQGQGNEKLFF

V: TRBV14
D: TRBD1
size: -
J: TRBJ2-7
DNA: TGTGCCAGCAGTCAGGGGGTTTGGTCCTACGAGCAGTACTTC
CDR3: CASSQGVWSYEQYF

V: TRBV2
D: -
size: -
J: TRBJ1-2
DNA: TGTGCCGGAAGAGTCATGAACGATGGCTACACCTTC
CDR3: CAGRVMNDGYTF

V: TRBV3-1/TRBV3-2
D: -
size: -
J: TRBJ2-3
DNA: TGTGCCAGCAGCCCGCGGGACAGCTACACAGATACGCAGTATTTT
CDR3: CASSPRDSYTDTQYF

V: TRBV6-5
D: -
size: -
J: TRBJ2-1
DNA: TGTGCCAGCTCGGGTCGGGATGAGCAGTTCTTC
CDR3: CASSGRDEQFF